A single sample gave rise to the 29 T cell receptor beta chains below, sequenced in a study of T cells after yellow fever vaccination. TCRdb reprocessed the 5' RACE reads with MiXCR, giving one entry per CDR3 protein. The table lists about 370,000 distinct CDR3 sequences, around 10% of them singletons. The specimen was PBMCs, collected on the day of the first yellow fever vaccination. The receptors come from a man younger than 30 who received the YFV17D yellow fever vaccine.

The sample holds a few counts of this clonotype. V and J are TRBV5-4 and TRBJ2-3; TRBD2 aligns across 8 bases. The CDR3 is 16 residues long. The V segment lost 4 bases and the J segment 2 bases; nucleotides outside the gene matches: 9. The V gene's germline CDR1 is SGHNT and CDR2 YYREEE (reference sequence). CDR3 DNA sequence: TGTGCCAGCAGCATCGGGGGGGGGGGCAACACAGATACGCAGTATTTT. It codes for CASSIGGGGNTDTQYF. Variable domain in full (rest from reference TRBV5-4 and TRBJ2-3): ETGVTQSPTHLIKTRGQQVTLRCSSQSGHNTVSWYQQALGQGPQFIFQYYREEENGRGNFPPRFSGLQFPNYSSELNVNALELDDSALYLCASSIGGGGNTDTQYFGPGTRLTVL.

This clonotype was detected a few times. V usage is TRBV6-5 and J usage is TRBJ1-2; maybe TRBD1 (6 bases). The CDR3 runs to 16 residues. Germline V gene data show CDR1 as MNHEY and CDR2 as SVGAGI. Trimming took 0 bases from V and 5 from J, leaving 16 bases between them. CDR3 in amino acids: CASSYSGGNYEYGYTF. DNA of the CDR3: TGTGCCAGCAGTTACTCAGGGGGGAATTATGAATATGGCTACACCTTC.

This clonotype occurred many times. This chain's CDR3 is CASSQEDYNEQFF. The CDR3 region has the DNA TGTGCCAGCAGCCAAGAGGATTACAATGAGCAGTTCTTC. The genes are TRBV4-2 and TRBJ2-1, with D unresolved. The CDR3 sequence is 13 residues long. With 0 bases removed from V and 4 bases from J, the gap between germline ends came to 4 bases. CDR1 and CDR2 (germline): LGHNA, YNFKEQ.

This clonotype was seen more than once but under ten times. The rearrangement uses TRBV29-1 and TRBJ2-5, with 9 bases fitting TRBD1. CDR3 length equals 13 residues. Germline CDR1 is SQVTM and CDR2 is ANQGSEA. The J segment lost 5 bases and the V segment lost 4 bases, leaving 5 bases of the junction unmatched. The CDR3 region has the DNA TGCAGCGTTGCAGACAGGGGGTTCGAGACCCAGTACTTC. Its translation is CSVADRGFETQYF.

The CDR3 protein is CASSLGRGRSLYEQYV. The CDR3 nucleotides are TGTGCCAGCAGCTTAGGACGGGGCAGGAGCCTCTACGAGCAGTACGTC. The J gene is TRBJ2-7, the V gene TRBV11-1; tentatively, D is TRBD1 or TRBD2 (5 bases each). The ends were cut back, 1 base at V and 3 bases at J, with 16 bases in the middle. The CDR3 is made up of 16 amino acids. The germline V gene encodes CDR1 SGHAT and CDR2 FQDESV (reference sequence).

V is TRBV5-6 and J is TRBJ1-1; 10 bases line up with TRBD1. Germline-derived CDR1 and CDR2 are SGHDT and YYEEEE. There are 13 residues in the CDR3. V gave up 0 bases and J gave up 10 bases; unmatched junction bases: 3. CDR3 sequence reads: CASSLDRDRGAFF. CDR3 in DNA: TGTGCCAGCAGCTTGGACCGGGACAGGGGAGCTTTCTTT.

This clonotype appeared many times. The CDR3 coding sequence is TGTGCCACCAGCAGAGATATGGGACAGGCCTACGAGCAGTACGTC. This encodes CATSRDMGQAYEQYV. This chain connects TRBV15 to TRBJ2-7; 8 nucleotides line up with TRBD1. The CDR3 runs 15 residues. V shed 0 bases and J 2 bases; nucleotides not matched to a gene: 3. CDR1 is LNHNV, CDR2 YYDKDF, per germline (reference sequence).

This sequence joins TRBV7-9 and TRBJ2-2; D may correspond to TRBD1 or TRBD2 (5 bases each). Germline V gene sequence: CDR1 SEHNR, CDR2 FQNEAQ (reference sequence). The ends were cut back, 5 bases at V and 2 bases at J, with 12 bases in the middle. CDR3 length equals 15 residues. CDR3 protein: CASSTPGQNTGELFF. DNA for the CDR3: TGTGCCAGCAGCACACCGGGGCAAAACACCGGGGAGCTGTTTTTT.

The sample holds many counts of this clonotype. The genes are TRBV18 and TRBJ2-3; D uncertain. Trimming cost V 4 bases and J 0 bases, with 5 bases left between them. The V gene's germline CDR1 is KGHSH and CDR2 LQKENI. The CDR3 length is 13 residues. Here the CDR3 reads CASSQDSTDTQYF. In DNA, the CDR3 is TGTGCCAGCTCACAGGACAGCACAGATACGCAGTATTTT.

V gene TRBV5-1 combines with J gene TRBJ1-5; D remains ambiguous. The CDR3 sequence is 13 residues long. Germline V gene sequence: CDR1 SGHRS, CDR2 YFSETQ. V shed 2 bases and J shed 4 bases, with 7 bases lying between them. CDR3 in amino acids: CASSFGLNQPQHF. The CDR3 DNA sequence: TGCGCCAGCAGCTTTGGGCTGAATCAGCCCCAGCATTTT.

This clonotype came up a few times. V usage is TRBV5-4 and J usage is TRBJ2-7; TRBD2 matches 7 bases. Looked up from germline, CDR1 is SGHNT and CDR2 is YYREEE (reference sequence). The CDR3 spans 14 residues. V was clipped by 1 base and J by 2 bases; unmatched bases: 3. The CDR3 nucleotides read TGTGCCAGCAGCTTGAACAGCGGGGCCTACGAGCAGTACTTC. Its translation is CASSLNSGAYEQYF.

This clonotype was seen more than once but under ten times. The rearrangement links TRBV12-3 or TRBV12-4 to TRBJ2-7, with a tentative D call TRBD1 (6 bases). The CDR3 extends over 16 amino acids. V gave up 5 bases and J gave up 5 bases, with 22 bases separating them. In DNA, the CDR3 is TGTGCCAGCAGTCTCTCCCGTCCCCTCGAGGGGGACGAGCAGTACTTC. It codes for CASSLSRPLEGDEQYF.

The sample holds a few counts of this clonotype. This chain joins TRBV5-1 and TRBJ2-2; tentatively, D is TRBD2 (5 bases). V was trimmed by 4 bases and J by 7 bases, leaving 14 bases between them. There are 14 residues in the CDR3. Germline values: CDR1 SGHRS, CDR2 YFSETQ. The CDR3 DNA sequence: TGCGCCAGCAGCATAGGACTCCCGGGCGGGGAGCTGTTTTTT. Translating gives CASSIGLPGGELFF.

This clonotype was counted a few times. The junction shows a germline mismatch at one end, possibly a read error. The gene calls are TRBV7-9 and TRBJ1-1; maybe TRBD1 (5 bases). The CDR3 totals 14 residues. Germline V gene data show CDR1 as SEHNR and CDR2 as FQNEAQ (reference sequence). CDR3 DNA sequence: TGTGCCAGCAGCTTCCAGGGCGTGAAGACTGAAGCTTTCTTT. Translating it yields CASSFQGVKTEAFF. Full variable domain (missing parts from reference TRBV7-9 and TRBJ1-1): DTGVSQNPRHKITKRGQNVTFRCDPISEHNRLYWYRQTLGQGPEFLTYFQNEAQLEKSRLLSDRFSAERPKGSFSTLEIQRTEQGDSAMYLCASSFQGVKTEAFFGQGTRLTVV.

This clonotype was observed a handful of times. The rearrangement uses TRBV12-3 or TRBV12-4 and TRBJ1-5; 8 nucleotides line up with TRBD1. This CDR3 comprises 15 residues. The ends lost 6 bases at V and 5 bases at J; junction bases unmatched: 9. The CDR3 protein is CASSKDRVGDQPQHF. For the CDR3, the DNA is TGTGCCAGCAGCAAGGACAGGGTAGGAGATCAGCCCCAGCATTTT.

This clonotype was picked up a small number of times. The rearrangement links TRBV6-1 to TRBJ2-1; 8 nucleotides agree with TRBD2. The CDR3 runs to 17 residues. Germline CDR1 is MNHNS and CDR2 is SASEGT. V lost 1 base, J lost 2 bases, and 7 bases stayed unmatched. CDR3 bases: TGTGCCAGCAGTGAAGATGGCGGGGGGTCGGCCTACAATGAGCAGTTCTTC. Encoded protein: CASSEDGGGSAYNEQFF.

With respect to this clonotype: A read error is possible here, since a much larger clone lies one base away. The genes are TRBV7-2 and TRBJ2-7; the D gene is possibly TRBD2 (6 bases). Germline V gene data show CDR1 as SGHTA and CDR2 as FQGNSA. The CDR3 sequence is 13 residues long. Trimming removed 6 bases at V and 0 bases at J, with 9 bases between. This CDR3 reads CASRLTSSYEQYF. CDR3 DNA: TGTGCCAGCAGATTGACTAGCTCCTACGAGCAGTACTTC.

The V gene is TRBV3-1, the J gene TRBJ2-5; weak D call: TRBD2 (6 bases). Germline V gene sequence: CDR1 LGHDT, CDR2 YNNKEL (reference sequence). The CDR3 length is 17 residues. V shed 5 bases and J shed 5 bases, with 24 bases lying between them. The CDR3 is CASSKEGRRIPAETQYF. CDR3 nucleotide sequence: TGTGCCAGCAGCAAGGAGGGCAGGAGGATACCCGCGGAGACCCAGTACTTC.

This clonotype was counted a few times. The gene calls are TRBV7-9 and TRBJ1-4; D ambiguous. V lost 1 base, J lost 5 bases, and 8 bases lay in between. Germline-derived CDR1 and CDR2 are SEHNR and FQNEAQ (reference sequence). There are 14 residues in the CDR3. The CDR3 reads CASSLEPTNEKLFF. The CDR3, as DNA: TGTGCCAGCAGCTTAGAACCTACAAATGAAAAACTGTTTTTT.

Comment on this clonotype: One end of the junction is discordant with germline, which a read error may explain. The rearrangement uses TRBV20-1 and TRBJ2-5; D might be TRBD1 or TRBD2, each matching 6 bases. Germline CDR1 DFQATT, CDR2 SNEGSKA (reference sequence). The CDR3 runs 13 residues. As DNA, the CDR3 is TGCAGTACTAGAGAGACGGGGGCGGAGACCCAGTACTTC. This translates into CSTRETGAETQYF.

V is TRBV14 and J is TRBJ2-2, with D unresolved. Germline CDR1 and CDR2: SGHDN and FVKESK. V lost 2 bases to trimming and J lost 0 bases, with 4 bases between them. CDR3 length: 14 amino acids. Here the CDR3 DNA reads TGTGCCAGCAGCCAAATTCCGAACACCGGGGAGCTGTTTTTT. This sequence encodes CASSQIPNTGELFF. Supplemented by reference TRBV14 and TRBJ2-2, the full variable domain reads EAGVTQFPSHSVIEKGQTVTLRCDPISGHDNLYWYRRVMGKEIKFLLHFVKESKQDESGMPNNRFLAERTGGTYSTLKVQPAELEDSGVYFCASSQIPNTGELFFGEGSRLTVL.

This sequence joins TRBV13 and TRBJ1-1; TRBD1 might be the D (5 bases). V lost 2 bases to trimming and J lost 2 bases, with 9 bases between them. The CDR3 runs 14 residues. Germline V gene sequence: CDR1 PRHDT, CDR2 FYEKMQ (reference sequence). Here the CDR3 DNA reads TGTGCCAGCAGCTTAATGGGGGTAAACACTGAAGCTTTCTTT. It yields the protein CASSLMGVNTEAFF.

This chain uses TRBV3-1 with TRBJ2-5, with no clear D. Deletions cut 0 bases from V and 0 bases from J, with 8 bases between. This CDR3 spans 15 amino acids. CDR1 and CDR2 from the germline V gene are LGHDT and YNNKEL (reference sequence). The CDR3 coding sequence is TGTGCCAGCAGCCAAGAAGGAACTCACCAAGAGACCCAGTACTTC. This translates into CASSQEGTHQETQYF.

This chain's CDR3 is CASSFNYLYNEQFF. The CDR3 DNA reads TGCGCCAGCAGCTTCAACTATTTATACAATGAGCAGTTCTTC. This chain joins TRBV5-1 and TRBJ2-1; D remains unclear. The CDR3 runs 14 residues. V gave up 2 bases and J gave up 4 bases, with 10 bases separating them. Germline V gene data show CDR1 as SGHRS and CDR2 as YFSETQ. Full variable domain (missing parts from reference TRBV5-1 and TRBJ2-1): KAGVTQTPRYLIKTRGQQVTLSCSPISGHRSVSWYQQTPGQGLQFLFEYFSETQRNKGNFPGRFSGRQFSNSRSEMNVSTLELGDSALYLCASSFNYLYNEQFFGPGTRLTVL.

Only a few counts were recorded for this clonotype. The chain combines TRBV27 with TRBJ2-1; the match to TRBD2 covers 10 bases. Germline CDR1 MNHEY, CDR2 SMNVEV (reference sequence). Trimming took 5 bases from V and 6 from J; bases not matched to a gene: 16. The CDR3 runs 18 residues. The CDR3 bases are TGTGCCAGCAGTGAGTTGGTCGGGCCTAGCGGGGGTATCAATGAGCAGTTCTTC. It yields the protein CASSELVGPSGGINEQFF.

The chain couples TRBV6-5 to TRBJ2-7; possible D gene TRBD2, 6 bases. The CDR3 is 15 amino acids. Germline V gene lookup returns CDR1 MNHEY and CDR2 SVGAGI. V was trimmed by 0 bases and J by 1 base, leaving 10 bases between them. The CDR3 loop reads CASSYSAGFSYEQYV. CDR3 coding DNA: TGTGCCAGCAGTTACTCGGCGGGATTTTCCTACGAGCAGTACGTC.

The V and J genes are TRBV6-1 and TRBJ1-4; TRBD1 matches 8 bases. CDR3 length: 15 residues. From germline, CDR1 is MNHNS and CDR2 SASEGT. The trim removed 5 bases at V and 4 bases at J, leaving 6 bases unmatched. This chain's CDR3 is CASSTTGADNEKLFF. As DNA, the CDR3 is TGTGCCAGCAGTACGACAGGGGCGGATAATGAAAAACTGTTTTTT.

This clonotype was counted a few times. The chain employs TRBV19 and TRBJ2-6; TRBD2 aligns across 9 bases. Germline V CDR1 and CDR2: LNHDA, SQIVND (reference sequence). V shed 8 bases, J shed 0 bases, and the junction held 8 bases outside the gene matches. The CDR3 sequence is 17 residues long. DNA of the CDR3: TGTGCCAGTCGAAGGGGACTAGCCCCCTCTGGGGCCAACGTCCTGACTTTC. It yields the protein CASRRGLAPSGANVLTF.

CDR3 amino acids: CASSLRTGYEQYV. CDR3 bases: TGTGCCAGCAGTCTTCGGACAGGTTACGAGCAGTACGTC. V and J are TRBV2 and TRBJ2-7; 7 nucleotides agree with TRBD1. This CDR3 has 13 residues. Germline CDR1 is SNHLY and CDR2 is FYNNEI. Losses at the gene ends were 5 bases for V and 4 bases for J; bases not matched to a gene: 5.